This T cell receptor beta chain came from a study of early T cells in non-severe SARS-CoV-2 infection. Trimming pared 0 bases from V and 1 base from J, leaving 13 bases between. CDR3 length: 18 residues. Germline assignment: CDR1 LGHNA and CDR2 YSLEER. Study-wide results and caveats: Using VDJdb, the matching emphasized anti-spike CD8 responses while missing private and CD4 specificities.

This clonotype was found many times. Its cognate antigen is unknown. TCRdb reanalysed the 5' RACE reads using MiXCR and keeps one entry per CDR3 protein. The sample contains approximately 90,000 distinct CDR3 sequences, approximately 15% of which appear only once. The receptor comes from an adult who was a healthcare worker with PCR-confirmed SARS-CoV-2 infection or an uninfected control (not recorded which). J is TRBJ2-6 and V is TRBV4-3, with no clear D. This sample comprised whole blood, obtained at baseline. In DNA, the CDR3 is TGCGCCAGCAGCCAAGAAGCCGGTAGTTTTTCTGGGGCCAACGTCCTGACTTTC. It is translated as CASSQEAGSFSGANVLTF.